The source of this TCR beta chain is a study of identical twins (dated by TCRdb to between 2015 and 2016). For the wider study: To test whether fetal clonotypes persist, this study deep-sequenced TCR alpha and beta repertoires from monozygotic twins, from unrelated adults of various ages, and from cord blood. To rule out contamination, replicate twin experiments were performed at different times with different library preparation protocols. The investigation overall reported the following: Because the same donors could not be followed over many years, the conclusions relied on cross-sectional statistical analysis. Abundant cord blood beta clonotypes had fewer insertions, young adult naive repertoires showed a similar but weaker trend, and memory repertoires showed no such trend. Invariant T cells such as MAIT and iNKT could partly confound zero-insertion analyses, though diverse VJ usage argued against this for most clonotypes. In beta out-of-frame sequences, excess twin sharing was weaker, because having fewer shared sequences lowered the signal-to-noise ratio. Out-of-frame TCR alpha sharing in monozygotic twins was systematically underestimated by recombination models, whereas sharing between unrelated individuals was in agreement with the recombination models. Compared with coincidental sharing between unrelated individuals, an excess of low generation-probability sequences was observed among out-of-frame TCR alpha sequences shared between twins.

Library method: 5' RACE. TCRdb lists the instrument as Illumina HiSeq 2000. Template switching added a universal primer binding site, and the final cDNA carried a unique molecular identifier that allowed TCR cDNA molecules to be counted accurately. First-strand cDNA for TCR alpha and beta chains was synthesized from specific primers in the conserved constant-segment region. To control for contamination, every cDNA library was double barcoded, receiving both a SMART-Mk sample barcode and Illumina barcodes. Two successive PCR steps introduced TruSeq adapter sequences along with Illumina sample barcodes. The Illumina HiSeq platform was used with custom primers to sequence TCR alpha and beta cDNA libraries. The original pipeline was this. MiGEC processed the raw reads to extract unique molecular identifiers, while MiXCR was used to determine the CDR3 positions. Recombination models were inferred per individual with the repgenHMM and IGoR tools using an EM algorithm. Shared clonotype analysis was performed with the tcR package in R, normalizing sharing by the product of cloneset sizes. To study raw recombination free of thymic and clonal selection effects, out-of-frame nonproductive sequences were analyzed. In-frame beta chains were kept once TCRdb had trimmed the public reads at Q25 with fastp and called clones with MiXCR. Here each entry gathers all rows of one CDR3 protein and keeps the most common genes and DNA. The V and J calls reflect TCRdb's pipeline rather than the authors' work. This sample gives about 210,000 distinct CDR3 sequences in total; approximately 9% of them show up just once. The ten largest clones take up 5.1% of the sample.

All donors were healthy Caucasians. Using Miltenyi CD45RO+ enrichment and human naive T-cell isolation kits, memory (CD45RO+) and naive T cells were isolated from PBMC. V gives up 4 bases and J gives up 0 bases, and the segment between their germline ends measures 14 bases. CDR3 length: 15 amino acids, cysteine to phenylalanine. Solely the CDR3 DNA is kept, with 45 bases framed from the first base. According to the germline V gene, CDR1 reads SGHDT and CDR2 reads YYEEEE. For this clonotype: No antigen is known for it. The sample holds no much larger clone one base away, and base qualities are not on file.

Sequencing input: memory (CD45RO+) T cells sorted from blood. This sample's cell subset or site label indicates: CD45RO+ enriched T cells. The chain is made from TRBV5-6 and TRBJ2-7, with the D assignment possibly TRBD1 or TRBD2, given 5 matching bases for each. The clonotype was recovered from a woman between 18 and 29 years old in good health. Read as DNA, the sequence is TGTGCCAGCAGCGCCACCGGGACGGACTCCTACGAGCAGTACTTC. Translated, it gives CASSATGTDSYEQYF.